This T cell receptor (beta chain) emerged from a study of shared clonotypes between healthy human individuals. Looking at the study overall: Three plates each covered CD4 naive and memory; CD8 naive two, CD8 memory one. Study-wide results and limits: Naive subsets typically showed greater estimated richness than memory subsets.

The naive CD8 subset, CD45RO-negative cells positively selected for CCR7, excluded terminally differentiated effector memory CD45RA+ cells. For this clone: The antigen is undetermined.

The protocol was immunoSEQ multiplex PCR, while the TCRdb copy is restricted to in-frame clones and leaves out a portion. The sample gives hundreds of thousands of clones, about 96% of which show up once; about 0.11% is in the top ten. Sequenced input: naive CD8+ T cells sorted from blood. This clonotype was sampled from a woman in her 30s in good health.

The CDR3 DNA reads TGTGCCAGCAGGGGGGCAGGCTCAACTAATGAAAAACTGTTTTTT. Protein: CASRGAGSTNEKLFF. The chain is built from TRBV27 and TRBJ1-4, with D possibly matching TRBD1 (6 bases). The CDR3 length is 15 residues. Germline V gene data show CDR1 as MNHEY and CDR2 as SMNVEV (reference sequence). Trimming left V 6 bases short and J 0 bases short, with 11 bases between.